The source of this T cell receptor (beta chain) is a study of T cell repertoires in cytomegalovirus infection (dated by TCRdb to between 2019 and 2020). About the full investigation: Donor HLA type was relevant to the analysis, as public TCR beta signatures indicated carriage of CMV infection together with the matching HLA type.

From the cysteine through the phenylalanine, the CDR3 covers 14 amino acids. CDR3 DNA is the only sequence kept; it has 42 bases, read in frame from the first base. CDR1 and CDR2 were assigned from the germline V gene as SQVTM and ANQGSEA. Trimming takes 4 bases from V and 5 bases from J, and the germline ends sit 14 bases apart. Sequencing was carried out with an Illumina HiSeq 1500. TCRdb cleaned the public reads at Q25 with fastp, built clones with MiXCR and kept in-frame beta chains. Rows are combined by CDR3 protein, so each entry shows the most common genes and DNA. The sample table holds under 200,000 distinct CDR3 sequences, of which roughly 9% were seen once. About 4.6% of the sample goes to the ten largest clones. Broader findings and caveats from the paper: Cumulative frequency of public TCR beta family members discriminated carriers of CMV infection plus the relevant HLA type in this cohort and an independent roughly 350-donor cohort. The ex vivo response was dominated by HLA-C-restricted CMV-specific TCR beta clonotypes, and the single most frequent clonotype in two of eight donors was supplied by these HLA-C-restricted clonotypes.

On this clonotype itself: What this receptor recognizes is not known. One base away there is no much larger clone; base qualities are not given.

The chain uses TRBV29-1 and TRBJ1-4; the D gene is possibly TRBD1, with 5 bases matching. Sequencing was performed on PBMCs. The sequence was obtained from a human donor in good health (CMV status not recorded). Some clones in this sample may be carry-over from other donors' samples. The CDR3 loop reads CSVGLTGPNEKLFF. The sequence in DNA is TGCAGCGTTGGACTAACAGGACCGAATGAAAAACTGTTTTTT.